The rows below give T cell receptor beta chains drawn from one sample of a study of cytomegalovirus exposure and HLA in healthy donors. Method: immunoSEQ multiplex PCR; TCRdb's copy keeps in-frame clones and lacks some. The sample includes approximately 100,000 clones, 60% to 75% of them seen just once. Sequencing input: PBMCs. These receptor sequences come from a man aged 50 to 59 in good health and CMV-seronegative. Both conserved end residues are trimmed from each CDR3. Fields, in order: clone size, J gene, V gene, D gene, CDR3 protein. The D gene is left open where the match is weak. Expanded clones are given a class, and other clones once, few, many or no size at all.

>few|TRBJ2-7|TRBV30|.
AWSRSDYEQY
>.|TRBJ2-2|TRBV27|TRBD2
ASSPSLLGAGVRRGVTGELF
>few|TRBJ1-1|TRBV5-1|TRBD1
ASSLTGGDTEAF
>.|TRBJ2-6|TRBV19|.
ASSIPGAGANVLT
>few|TRBJ1-2|TRBV28|.
ASSPDRDYGYT
>.|TRBJ1-5|TRBV28|TRBD1
ASRDRGHQPQH
>.|TRBJ2-3|TRBV7-2|.
ASSLEPGYTDTQY
>.|TRBJ2-1|TRBV11-2|TRBD2
ASSLASGRAYGEQF
>once|TRBJ1-4|TRBV27|.
ASSPYIDEKLF
>.|TRBJ2-3|TRBV19|.
ASRKTVLSTDTQY
>.|TRBJ1-4|TRBV28|.
ATEKGGTGGVPVEKLF
>.|TRBJ1-1|TRBV27|TRBD1
ASSFGQANTEAF
>.|TRBJ2-1|TRBV7-2|.
ASSLNQRDEQF
>.|TRBJ2-7|TRBV6-5|.
ASSYSKNSGEQY
>few|TRBJ2-7|TRBV2|TRBD2
ASLLAGVMGEQY
>.|TRBJ2-1|TRBV6-6|TRBD1
ASSYSKGQGYEQF
>.|TRBJ2-7|TRBV19|.
ASSIPVGGKDEQY
>many|TRBJ1-1|TRBV4-1|TRBD1
ASSLLPGQSFLNTEAF
>.|TRBJ2-5|TRBV6-5|.
ASSSTETQY
>once|TRBJ1-2|TRBV7-8|TRBD1
ASSPRQGMGTYGYT
>.|TRBJ2-1|TRBV21-1|.
ASSRSVPNQF
>.|TRBJ1-1|TRBV9|.
ASSVAKRGTEAF
>.|TRBJ1-2|TRBV16|.
ASSHQQDLGYT
>once|TRBJ1-2|TRBV5-1|.
ASSQHEAYGYT
>few|TRBJ1-2|TRBV28|.
ASSLGWRGRGYGYT
>.|TRBJ2-2|TRBV7-3|.
ASSLDRNTGELF
>.|TRBJ2-7|TRBV28|TRBD2
ASSFVGAGLAREQY
>.|TRBJ2-5|TRBV7-8|.
ASSLKGPETQY
>.|TRBJ2-7|TRBV7-2|TRBD1
ASGQGAHEQY
>.|TRBJ1-2|TRBV28|.
ASSRGDHGYT
>.|TRBJ1-5|TRBV5-4|.
ASSSDRKKPSNQPQH
>few|TRBJ2-2|TRBV4-3|.
ASSRVLATTGELF
>.|TRBJ2-1|TRBV29-1|.
SVEFLGDEQF
>.|TRBJ1-1|TRBV6-5|.
ASSYQRALNTEAF
>once|TRBJ2-5|TRBV9|.
ASSPGSGEWETQY
>.|TRBJ2-1|TRBV7-2|TRBD2
ASSLGSGVSYNEQF
>once|TRBJ2-6|TRBV19|TRBD1
ASSIARQGASGANVLT
>.|TRBJ2-1|TRBV4-2|TRBD2
ASSQNRGGPYNEQF
>.|TRBJ2-7|TRBV7-8|TRBD1
ASSLREGAGYEQY
>.|TRBJ2-1|TRBV5-1|.
ASSREPGLYSYNEQF